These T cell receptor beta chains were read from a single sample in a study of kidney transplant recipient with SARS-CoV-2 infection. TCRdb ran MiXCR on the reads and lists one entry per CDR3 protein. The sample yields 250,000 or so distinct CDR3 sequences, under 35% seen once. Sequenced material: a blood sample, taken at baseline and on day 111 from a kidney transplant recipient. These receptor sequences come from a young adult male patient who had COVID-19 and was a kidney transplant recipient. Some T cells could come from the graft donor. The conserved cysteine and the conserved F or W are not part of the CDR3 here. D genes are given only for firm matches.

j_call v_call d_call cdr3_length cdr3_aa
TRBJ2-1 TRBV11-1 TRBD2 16 AGLRGNSGSGAYNEQF
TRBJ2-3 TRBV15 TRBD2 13 ATSRASGRADTQY
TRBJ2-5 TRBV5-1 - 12 ASSQQGFQETQY
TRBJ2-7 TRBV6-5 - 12 ASSYLIGDYEQY
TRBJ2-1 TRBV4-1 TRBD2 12 ASSSSGGGNEQF
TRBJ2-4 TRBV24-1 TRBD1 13 ATSGGGTGENIQY
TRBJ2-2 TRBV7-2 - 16 ASSFREAGRRNAGELF
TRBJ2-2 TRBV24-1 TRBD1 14 ATSRTGAGGTGELF
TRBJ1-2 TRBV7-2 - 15 ASSSDGRDGKTYGYT
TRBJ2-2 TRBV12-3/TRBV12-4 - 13 ASRIPGAKAGELF
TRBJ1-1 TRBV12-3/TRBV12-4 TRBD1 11 ASSSTGKGEAF
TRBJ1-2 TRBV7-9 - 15 ASGCLAYHGKTYGYT
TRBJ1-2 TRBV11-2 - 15 ASNGSRTSRKTYGYT
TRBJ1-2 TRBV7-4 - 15 ASSPEYSARKTYGYT
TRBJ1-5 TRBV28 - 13 ASSLFAGGGQPQH
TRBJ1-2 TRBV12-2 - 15 ASRDFQTPRKTYGYT
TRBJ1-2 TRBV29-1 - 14 SVRKVLARKTYGYT
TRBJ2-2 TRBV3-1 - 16 ASSSCAPISGLTGELF
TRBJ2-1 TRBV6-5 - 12 ASSGQHSYNEQF
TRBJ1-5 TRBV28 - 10 ASRLKQDPQH
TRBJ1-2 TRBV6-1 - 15 ASSIDISMRKTYGYT
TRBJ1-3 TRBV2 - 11 AQRGDFGNTIY
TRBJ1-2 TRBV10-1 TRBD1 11 ASSRDRSYGYT
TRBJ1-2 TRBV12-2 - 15 ASRNSKTPRKTYGYT
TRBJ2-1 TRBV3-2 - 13 ASSQDDRGQREQF
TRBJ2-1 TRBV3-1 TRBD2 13 ASSHRLAAGNEQF
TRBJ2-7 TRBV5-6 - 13 ASSSRTLINYEQY
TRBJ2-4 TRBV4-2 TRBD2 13 ASSQDSSGRSPVL
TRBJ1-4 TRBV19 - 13 ASSIRRGAFEKLF
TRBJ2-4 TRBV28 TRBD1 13 ASTSTGGTKNIQY
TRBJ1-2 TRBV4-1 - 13 ASSPTPDSNYGYT
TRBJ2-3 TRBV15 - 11 ATSSSPSDAQY
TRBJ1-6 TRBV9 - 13 ASSLGGIQNSPLH
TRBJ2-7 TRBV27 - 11 ASSPTLTYERY
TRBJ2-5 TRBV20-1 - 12 SARDRKGTETQY
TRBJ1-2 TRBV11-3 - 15 ASSKGDNLGKTYGYT
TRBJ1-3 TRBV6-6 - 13 ASGAGRLSGNTIY
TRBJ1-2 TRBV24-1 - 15 ATSMAVSTRKTYGYT
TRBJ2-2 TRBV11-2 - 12 ASSRRGNTGELF
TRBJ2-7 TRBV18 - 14 ASSPTGPGVGNEQY
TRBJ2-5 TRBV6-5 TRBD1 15 ASDSQRGGRKEEAQY
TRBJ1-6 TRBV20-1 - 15 SARDIQGRSDNSPLH
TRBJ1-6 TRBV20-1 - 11 SARRRGGSPLH
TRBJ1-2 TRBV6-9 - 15 ASSGFKPYGKTYGYT
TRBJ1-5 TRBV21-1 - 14 ASSTRGQGINQPQH
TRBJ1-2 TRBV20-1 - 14 SAVSWLFRKTYGYT
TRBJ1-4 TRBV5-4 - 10 ASSLQGLELF
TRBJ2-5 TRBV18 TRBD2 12 ASSPWAGEETQY
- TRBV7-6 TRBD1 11 ASSLDRGREQY
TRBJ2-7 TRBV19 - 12 ASTPGIYLGEQY